These 26 T cell receptor beta chains were sequenced from one sample in a study of blood T cell repertoires in COVID-19. Profiled with immunoSEQ multiplex PCR; TCRdb holds only in-frame clones, not every one. The sample has 130,000 or so clones, about 70% seen once. The material sequenced was peripheral blood. These TCRs come from a woman between 65 and 79 years old with acute or convalescent COVID-19.

V gene TRBV28 combines with J gene TRBJ2-2, with TRBD2 identical over 7 bases. Germline V gives CDR1 MDHEN, CDR2 SYDVKM. V trimming: 3 bases; J trimming: 0 bases; junction bases outside the gene matches: 4. This CDR3 is built from 16 residues. The CDR3 nucleotides are TGTGCCAGCAGTTTGTGGGAGGGATCGAACACCGGGGAGCTGTTTTTT. As protein: CASSLWEGSNTGELFF.

This rearrangement joins TRBV5-6 to TRBJ2-3; TRBD2 agrees at 16 bases. This CDR3 has 16 residues. V dropped 2 bases and J dropped 5; count of bases not matched to a gene: 2. Germline-derived CDR1 and CDR2 are SGHDT and YYEEEE. As DNA, the CDR3 is TGTGCCAGCAGCTTAGGGACTAGCGGGGGGGTAGATACGCAGTATTTT. Amino acid sequence: CASSLGTSGGVDTQYF.

This chain uses TRBV5-5 with TRBJ1-2, with D tentatively TRBD1 (5 bases). The CDR3 contains 14 residues. V dropped 3 bases and J dropped 4 bases, with 13 bases sitting between them. CDR1 and CDR2 (germline): SGHKS, YYEKEE (reference sequence). CDR3: CASSSLREVYGYTF. CDR3 bases: TGTGCCAGCAGCTCGCTCAGGGAAGTCTATGGCTACACCTTC.

The V gene is TRBV9, the J gene TRBJ2-2, with 9 bases lining up with TRBD2. Trimming at V came to 2 bases and at J to 1 base, leaving 3 bases not matched to a gene. The CDR3 sequence is 16 residues long. CDR1 is SGDLS and CDR2 is YYNGEE in the germline V gene. In nucleotides, the CDR3 is TGTGCCAGCAGCGTTTCAGCGGGGGGGAACACCGGGGAGCTGTTTTTT. It encodes CASSVSAGGNTGELFF.

This clone was detected a few times. V gene TRBV28 combines with J gene TRBJ2-1; D gene uncertain. Germline assignment: CDR1 MDHEN and CDR2 SYDVKM. The germline V and J ends were trimmed by 1 base and 7 bases, with 2 bases remaining between them. The CDR3 covers 11 residues. For the CDR3, the DNA is TGTGCCAGCAGTTTATTAAATGAGCAGTTCTTC. It yields the protein CASSLLNEQFF.

V is TRBV12-5 and J is TRBJ2-1; 14 bases align to TRBD2. This CDR3 is built from 17 residues. Germline V gene lookup returns CDR1 LGHNT and CDR2 FRNRAP. V shed 7 bases, J shed 2 bases, and the junction held 7 bases outside the gene matches. CDR3 residues: CASDGTSGRRTYNEQFF. CDR3 nucleotides: TGTGCTAGTGACGGGACTAGCGGGAGAAGGACCTACAATGAGCAGTTCTTC.

The rearrangement links TRBV15 to TRBJ1-4, with D perhaps TRBD1 (6 bases). Per the germline V gene, CDR1 is LNHNV and CDR2 is YYDKDF (reference sequence). Trimming removed 0 bases from V and 5 bases from J, with 22 bases in between. This CDR3 comprises 19 residues. CDR3 DNA sequence: TGTGCCACCAGCAGAGAAGATTTAGTTTGGACAGATCAGAATGAAAAACTGTTTTTT. It codes for CATSREDLVWTDQNEKLFF.

The chain recombines TRBV19 with TRBJ2-6; the match to TRBD1 covers 7 bases. There are 17 residues in the CDR3. Unmatched junction bases numbered 4, after V lost 1 base and J lost 1 base. Germline assignment: CDR1 LNHDA and CDR2 SQIVND (reference sequence). CDR3: CASSIGRGLSGANVLTF. In DNA form, the CDR3 reads TGTGCCAGTAGTATAGGCAGGGGGTTGTCTGGGGCCAACGTCCTGACTTTC.

This clone was seen once. The chain recombines TRBV9 with TRBJ2-1; 13 bases map to TRBD2. V lost 4 bases and J lost 9; bases outside the gene matches: 10. The CDR3 runs 16 residues. Germline CDR1 and CDR2: SGDLS and YYNGEE. CDR3 sequence: CASSILPGLAGSEQFF. CDR3 coding DNA: TGTGCCAGCAGCATACTTCCGGGACTAGCGGGAAGTGAGCAGTTCTTC.

CDR3 DNA sequence: TGTGCCAGTAGTGCGGGAGTCGGCAATCAGCCCCAGCATTTT. Translated: CASSAGVGNQPQHF. The gene calls are TRBV19 and TRBJ1-5; D call uncertain. Germline values: CDR1 LNHDA, CDR2 SQIVND (reference sequence). The CDR3 runs 14 residues. V was trimmed by 5 bases and J by 2 bases, leaving 10 bases between them.

This clone was picked up a small number of times. The rearrangement joins TRBV2 to TRBJ2-5; 9 bases are shared with TRBD2. The V gene end was trimmed by 7 bases and the J gene end by 0 bases; junction bases not matched to a gene: 3. This CDR3 is built from 14 residues. Germline assignment: CDR1 SNHLY and CDR2 FYNNEI. The CDR3 loop reads CASTAGGYQETQYF. The CDR3 DNA follows: TGTGCCAGCACCGCGGGGGGGTACCAAGAGACCCAGTACTTC.

The sample holds a few counts of this clone. The J gene is TRBJ1-1, the V gene TRBV11-2; D is unclear. Germline V gene data show CDR1 as SGHAT and CDR2 as FQNNGV. This CDR3 comprises 16 residues. The V gene lost 1 base and the J gene lost 1 base, with 13 bases spanning the gap. The CDR3: CASSLGSGLWNTEAFF. As DNA, the CDR3 is TGTGCCAGCAGCTTAGGCAGCGGGCTTTGGAACACTGAAGCTTTCTTT. The entire variable domain, with the rest obtained from reference TRBV11-2 and TRBJ1-1, is as follows: EAGVAQSPRYKIIEKRQSVAFWCNPISGHATLYWYQQILGQGPKLLIQFQNNGVVDDSQLPKDRFSAERLKGVDSTLKIQPAKLEDSAVYLCASSLGSGLWNTEAFFGQGTRLTVV.

The chain joins TRBV4-3 to TRBJ2-5, with 7 bases identical to TRBD2. The CDR3 totals 16 residues. The germline gives CDR1 LGHNA, CDR2 YSLEER. Losses at the gene ends were 3 bases for V and 4 bases for J; bases not matched to a gene: 11. The CDR3 nucleotides read TGCGCCAGCAGCCATTCAAACGCGGGGGTTGGAGAGACCCAGTACTTC. It translates to CASSHSNAGVGETQYF.

At least ten counts were recorded for this clone. The chain carries TRBV5-8 and TRBJ1-6; 7 bases map to TRBD1. V dropped 4 bases and J dropped 5; count of bases not matched to a gene: 6. This CDR3 region has 15 residues. CDR1 SGHTS and CDR2 YDEGEE come from the germline V gene. The CDR3 nucleotides read TGTGCCAGCAGCCCAGGGACAGCTAATAATTCACCCCTCCACTTT. Its protein is CASSPGTANNSPLHF.

The chain carries TRBV28 and TRBJ1-2; D is ambiguous. V lost 4 bases and J lost 8, with 11 bases in between. Germline CDR1 reads MDHEN; CDR2 reads SYDVKM. CDR3 size: 12 residues. As DNA, the CDR3 is TGTGCCAGCAGTTCGGAGGTGGGAGGCTACACCTTC. Protein sequence: CASSSEVGGYTF.

The chain is built from TRBV27 and TRBJ2-5, with D tentatively TRBD2 (6 bases). The ends were cut back, 6 bases at V and 5 bases at J, with 19 bases in the middle. Looked up from germline, CDR1 is MNHEY and CDR2 is SMNVEV (reference sequence). The CDR3 totals 15 residues. The CDR3 spells CASRPGGVRMETQYF. As DNA, the CDR3 is TGTGCCAGCAGGCCCGGGGGAGTTAGGATGGAGACCCAGTACTTC.

The chain combines TRBV7-2 with TRBJ2-7; 7 bases align to TRBD2. Germline V gives CDR1 SGHTA, CDR2 FQGNSA. With 5 bases clipped from V and 5 bases from J, the junction kept 12 bases outside the gene matches. This CDR3 region has 15 residues. For the CDR3, the DNA is TGTGCCAGCAGCCAGGGCGGAACGGGGGGTAACGAGCAGTACTTC. Residues: CASSQGGTGGNEQYF.

This sequence joins TRBV4-3 and TRBJ2-7; D might be TRBD1 (6 bases). Germline assignment: CDR1 LGHNA and CDR2 YSLEER. Trimming took 3 bases from V and 1 from J, leaving 10 bases between them. CDR3 length: 14 amino acids. Written as DNA, the CDR3 is TGCGCCAGCAGCCAGGAAAGGGGGTCCTACGAGCAGTACTTC. Translating gives CASSQERGSYEQYF.

The J gene is TRBJ2-5, the V gene TRBV7-8; maybe TRBD2 (5 bases). V lost 6 bases and J lost 5, with 16 bases in between. The CDR3 is 14 amino acids. Germline CDR1 SGHVS, CDR2 FQNEAQ. DNA for the CDR3: TGTGCCAGCAGACTCGCGGGCCCTAAGGAGACCCAGTACTTC. This translates into CASRLAGPKETQYF.

Turning to this clone: This sample also contains other DNA sequences that code for the same CDR3. CDR3 sequence reads: CASSPGQNYGYTF. Written as DNA, the CDR3 is TGTGCCAGCAGTCCTGGCCAGAACTATGGCTACACCTTC. This sequence joins TRBV12-3 or TRBV12-4 and TRBJ1-2; D not resolved. The CDR3 covers 13 residues. V lost 5 bases and J 2 bases, leaving 9 bases between the germline ends.

This clone was observed a single time. The rearrangement links TRBV7-9 to TRBJ2-3, with 9 bases matching TRBD2. The germline CDR1 and CDR2 sequences are SEHNR and FQNEAQ (reference sequence). Trimming took 1 base from V and 1 from J; bases not matched to a gene: 3. CDR3 length: 16 amino acids. CDR3 sequence reads: CASSLGTSVRTDTQYF. CDR3 sequence (DNA): TGTGCCAGCAGCTTAGGGACTAGCGTTCGCACAGATACGCAGTATTTT.

CDR3 region: CASSKLPYNEQFF. CDR3 DNA: TGTGCCAGCTCAAAGCTTCCCTACAATGAGCAGTTCTTC. The chain uses TRBV18 and TRBJ2-1; D unresolved. Germline assignment: CDR1 KGHSH and CDR2 LQKENI. V gave up 5 bases and J gave up 2 bases, with 7 bases separating them. This CDR3 has 13 amino acids. The full variable domain, rest sourced from reference TRBV18 and TRBJ2-1, is NAGVMQNPRHLVRRRGQEARLRCSPMKGHSHVYWYRQLPEEGLKFMVYLQKENIIDESGMPKERFSAEFPKEGPSILRIQQVVRGDSAAYFCASSKLPYNEQFFGPGTRLTVL.

The chain joins TRBV9 to TRBJ2-5, with D perhaps matching TRBD2 (6 bases). This CDR3 has 15 amino acids. Germline assignment: CDR1 SGDLS and CDR2 YYNGEE. V gave up 0 bases and J gave up 5 bases, with 14 bases separating them. CDR3 nucleotide sequence: TGTGCCAGCAGCGTAGGGCAGGGAGGCTGGGAGACCCAGTACTTC. It translates to CASSVGQGGWETQYF.

V and J are TRBV11-2 and TRBJ2-1; TRBD2 aligns across 10 bases. The CDR3 is 16 amino acids. Unmatched junction bases numbered 13, after V lost 5 bases and J lost 9 bases. Germline V gene lookup returns CDR1 SGHAT and CDR2 FQNNGV. This CDR3 reads CASSTGERGGPGEQFF. DNA of the CDR3: TGTGCCAGCAGCACCGGCGAGCGGGGGGGCCCAGGTGAGCAGTTCTTC. Full variable domain (rest looked up from reference TRBV11-2 and TRBJ2-1): EAGVAQSPRYKIIEKRQSVAFWCNPISGHATLYWYQQILGQGPKLLIQFQNNGVVDDSQLPKDRFSAERLKGVDSTLKIQPAKLEDSAVYLCASSTGERGGPGEQFFGPGTRLTVL.

The chain joins TRBV28 to TRBJ2-1, with D possibly being TRBD2 (6 bases). The V and J ends lost 5 bases and 4 bases respectively, with 15 bases between them. Germline-derived CDR1 and CDR2 are MDHEN and SYDVKM. This CDR3 contains 15 residues. The CDR3 loop reads CASSPNLRGYNEQFF. CDR3 in DNA: TGTGCCAGCAGTCCGAACTTACGGGGGTACAATGAGCAGTTCTTC.

This sequence joins TRBV25-1 and TRBJ2-3; 9 bases fit TRBD2. Germline V gene data show CDR1 as MGHDK and CDR2 as SYGVNS. The CDR3 spans 13 residues. Germline trimming cut 5 bases from V and 6 bases from J; bases unmatched to any gene: 3. The CDR3 nucleotides read TGTGCCAGCAGTAAGCGGGGGGCGGATACGCAGTATTTT. This encodes CASSKRGADTQYF.